This T cell receptor beta chain was profiled in a study of spatial heterogeneity in lung cancer. TCRdb ran MiXCR on the 5' RACE reads and lists one entry per CDR3 protein. This sample has 70,000 to 90,000 distinct CDR3 sequences, with roughly 14% found just once. Time point here: sample taken at primary tumor resection. Whole RNA was taken from tumor, nontumor lung or frozen PBMC; it was then sequenced unsorted. The material was PBMCs, obtained at surgery. This receptor was obtained from a male donor with early-stage non-small cell lung cancer.

For the CDR3, the DNA is TGTGCCAGCAGCCAAGTGGGGCGACAGGGATACGAAAAACTGTTTTTT. The encoded protein is CASSQVGRQGYEKLFF. This chain uses TRBV3-1 with TRBJ1-4, with TRBD1 matching 7 bases. Germline values: CDR1 LGHDT, CDR2 YNNKEL (reference sequence). V lost 1 base and J lost 8; bases outside the gene matches: 10. The CDR3 is made up of 16 amino acids.